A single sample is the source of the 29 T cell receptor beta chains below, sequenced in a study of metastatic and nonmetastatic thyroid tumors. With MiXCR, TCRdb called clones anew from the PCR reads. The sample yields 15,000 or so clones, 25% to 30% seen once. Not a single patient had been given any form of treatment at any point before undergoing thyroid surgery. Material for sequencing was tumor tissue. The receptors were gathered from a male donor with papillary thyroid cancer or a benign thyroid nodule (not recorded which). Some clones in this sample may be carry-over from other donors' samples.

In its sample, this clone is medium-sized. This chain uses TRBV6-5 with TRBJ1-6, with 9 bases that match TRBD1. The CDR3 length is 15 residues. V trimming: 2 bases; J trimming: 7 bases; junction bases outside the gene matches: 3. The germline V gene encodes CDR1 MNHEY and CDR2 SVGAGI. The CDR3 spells CASSYAGTGNSPLHF. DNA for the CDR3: TGTGCCAGCAGTTACGCCGGGACAGGGAATTCACCCCTCCACTTT.

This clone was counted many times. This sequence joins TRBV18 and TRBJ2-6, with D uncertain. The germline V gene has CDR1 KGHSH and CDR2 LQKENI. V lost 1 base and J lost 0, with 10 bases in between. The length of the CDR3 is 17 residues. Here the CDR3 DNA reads TGTGCCAGCTCACCACGAAACCTCAACTCTGGGGCCAACGTCCTGACTTTC. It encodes CASSPRNLNSGANVLTF.

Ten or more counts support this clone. The CDR3 nucleotides are TGTGCCAGCAGCTCCCAACTAGCGGGCTACGAGCAGTACTTC. This gives the protein CASSSQLAGYEQYF. The chain carries TRBV7-2 and TRBJ2-7; TRBD2 matches 9 bases. The germline CDR1 and CDR2 sequences are SGHTA and FQGNSA. The CDR3 runs 14 residues. J was trimmed by 3 bases and V by 4 bases; bases with no gene match: 4. Full variable domain (outside the CDR3, taken from reference TRBV7-2 and TRBJ2-7): GAGVSQSPSNKVTEKGKDVELRCDPISGHTALYWYRQSLGQGLEFLIYFQGNSAPDKSGLPSDRFSAERTGGSVSTLTIQRTQQEDSAVYLCASSSQLAGYEQYFGPGTRLTVT.

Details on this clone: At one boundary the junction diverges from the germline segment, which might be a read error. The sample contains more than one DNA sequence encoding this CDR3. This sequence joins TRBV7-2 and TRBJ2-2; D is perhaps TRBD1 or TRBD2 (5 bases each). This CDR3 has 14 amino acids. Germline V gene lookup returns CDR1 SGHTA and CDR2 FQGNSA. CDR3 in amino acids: CASSLLGVTGELFF. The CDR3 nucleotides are TGTGCCAGCAGCCTACTGGGGGTGACCGGGGAGCTGTTCTTT.

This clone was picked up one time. Here the CDR3 DNA reads TGCAGTGCTTACGACTCGGGCACTGAAGCTTTCTTT. Protein sequence: CSAYDSGTEAFF. This rearrangement joins TRBV20-1 to TRBJ1-1; unclear D gene. Germline loops: CDR1 DFQATT, CDR2 SNEGSKA (reference sequence). This CDR3 has 12 residues. V lost 5 bases and J lost 4, with 11 bases in between.

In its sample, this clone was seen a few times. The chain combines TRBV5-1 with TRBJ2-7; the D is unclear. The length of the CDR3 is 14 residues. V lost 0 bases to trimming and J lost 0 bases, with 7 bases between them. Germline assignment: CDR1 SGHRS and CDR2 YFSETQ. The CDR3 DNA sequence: TGCGCCAGCAGCTTGGCAGGCAACTCCTACGAGCAGTACTTC. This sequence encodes CASSLAGNSYEQYF.

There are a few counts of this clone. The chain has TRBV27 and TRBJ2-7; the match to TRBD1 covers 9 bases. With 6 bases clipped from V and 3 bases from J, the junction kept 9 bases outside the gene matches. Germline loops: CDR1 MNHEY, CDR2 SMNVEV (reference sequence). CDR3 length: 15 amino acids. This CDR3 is CASRGSTGGSYEQYF. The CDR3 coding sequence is TGTGCCAGCAGGGGATCGACAGGGGGGAGCTACGAGCAGTACTTC.

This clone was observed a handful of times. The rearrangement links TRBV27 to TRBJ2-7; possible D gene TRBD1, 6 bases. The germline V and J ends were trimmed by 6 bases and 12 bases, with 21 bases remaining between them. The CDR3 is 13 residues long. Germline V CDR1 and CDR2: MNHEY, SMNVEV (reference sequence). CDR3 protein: CASRGTSIFKPYF. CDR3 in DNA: TGTGCCAGCAGGGGGACATCCATTTTTAAGCCGTACTTC.

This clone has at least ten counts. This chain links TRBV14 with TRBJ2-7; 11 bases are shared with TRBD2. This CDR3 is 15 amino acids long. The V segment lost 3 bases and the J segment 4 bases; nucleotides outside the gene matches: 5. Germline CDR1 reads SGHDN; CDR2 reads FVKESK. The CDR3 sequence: CASSQLLAGAYEQYF. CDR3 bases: TGTGCCAGCAGCCAGCTACTAGCGGGAGCGTACGAGCAGTACTTC.

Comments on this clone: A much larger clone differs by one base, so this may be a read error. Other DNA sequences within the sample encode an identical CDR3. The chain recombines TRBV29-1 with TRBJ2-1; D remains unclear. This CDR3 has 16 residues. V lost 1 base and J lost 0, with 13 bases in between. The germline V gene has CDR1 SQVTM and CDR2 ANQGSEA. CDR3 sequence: CSVEGRSQSSYNEQFF. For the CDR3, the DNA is TGCAGCGTTGAAGGGAGATCCCAAAGCTCCTACAATGAGCAGTTCTTC.

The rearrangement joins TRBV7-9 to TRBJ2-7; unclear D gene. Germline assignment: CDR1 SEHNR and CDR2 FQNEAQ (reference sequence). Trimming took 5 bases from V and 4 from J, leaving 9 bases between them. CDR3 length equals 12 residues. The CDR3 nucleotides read TGTGCCAGCAGCCTTAGCTTTTACGAGCAGTACGTC. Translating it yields CASSLSFYEQYV.

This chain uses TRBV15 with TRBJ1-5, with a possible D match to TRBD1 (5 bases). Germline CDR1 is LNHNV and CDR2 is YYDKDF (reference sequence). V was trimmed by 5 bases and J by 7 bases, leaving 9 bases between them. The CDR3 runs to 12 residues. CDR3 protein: CATSPGDQPQHF. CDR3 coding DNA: TGTGCCACCAGCCCCGGGGACCAGCCCCAGCATTTT.

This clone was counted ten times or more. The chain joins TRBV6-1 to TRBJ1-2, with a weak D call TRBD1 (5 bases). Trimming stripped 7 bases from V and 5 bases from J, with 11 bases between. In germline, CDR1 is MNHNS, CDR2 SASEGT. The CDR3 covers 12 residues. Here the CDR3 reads CASTRGVYGYTF. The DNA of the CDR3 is TGTGCCAGCACGAGGGGAGTTTATGGCTACACCTTC.

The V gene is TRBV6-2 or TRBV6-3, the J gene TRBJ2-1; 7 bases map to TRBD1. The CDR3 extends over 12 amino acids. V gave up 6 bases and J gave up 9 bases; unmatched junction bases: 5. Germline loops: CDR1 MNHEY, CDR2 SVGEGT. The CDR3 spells CASRTRQGEQFF. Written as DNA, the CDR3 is TGTGCCAGCAGGACCCGACAGGGTGAGCAGTTCTTC.

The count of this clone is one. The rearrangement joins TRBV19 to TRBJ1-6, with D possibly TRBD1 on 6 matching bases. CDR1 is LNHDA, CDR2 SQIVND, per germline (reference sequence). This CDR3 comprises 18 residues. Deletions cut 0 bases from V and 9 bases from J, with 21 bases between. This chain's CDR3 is CASSIELPGGRGSSPLHF. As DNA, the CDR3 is TGTGCCAGTAGTATAGAGCTACCGGGAGGCAGGGGCTCTTCACCCCTCCACTTT.

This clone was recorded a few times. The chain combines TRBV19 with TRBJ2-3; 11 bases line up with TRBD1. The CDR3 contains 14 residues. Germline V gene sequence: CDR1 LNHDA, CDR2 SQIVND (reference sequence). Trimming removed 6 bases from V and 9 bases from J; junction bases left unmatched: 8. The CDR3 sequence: CASRDPGQGVTQYF. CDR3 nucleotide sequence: TGTGCCAGTAGGGATCCGGGACAGGGGGTAACGCAGTATTTT.

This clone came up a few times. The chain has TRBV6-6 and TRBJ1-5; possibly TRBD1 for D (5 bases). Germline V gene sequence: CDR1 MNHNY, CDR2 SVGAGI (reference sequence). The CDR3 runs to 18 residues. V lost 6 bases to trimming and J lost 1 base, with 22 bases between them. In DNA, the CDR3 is TGTGCCAGCAGACCATACGTTGGGTGGGGCGAGAGCAATCAGCCCCAGCATTTT. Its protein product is CASRPYVGWGESNQPQHF.

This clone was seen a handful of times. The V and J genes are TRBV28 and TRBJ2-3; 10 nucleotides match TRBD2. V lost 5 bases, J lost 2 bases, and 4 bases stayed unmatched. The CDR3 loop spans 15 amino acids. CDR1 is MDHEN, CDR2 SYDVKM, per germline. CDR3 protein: CASSPLAGDTDTQYF. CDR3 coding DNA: TGTGCCAGCAGTCCTCTAGCGGGAGACACAGATACGCAGTATTTT.

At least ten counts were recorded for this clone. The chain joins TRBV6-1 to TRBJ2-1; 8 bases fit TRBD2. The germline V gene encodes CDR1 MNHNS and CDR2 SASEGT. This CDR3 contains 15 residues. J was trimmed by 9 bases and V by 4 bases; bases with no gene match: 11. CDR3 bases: TGTGCCAGCAGTGGTAAGGGAGCGGGAGAGGTTGAGCAGTTCTTC. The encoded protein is CASSGKGAGEVEQFF.

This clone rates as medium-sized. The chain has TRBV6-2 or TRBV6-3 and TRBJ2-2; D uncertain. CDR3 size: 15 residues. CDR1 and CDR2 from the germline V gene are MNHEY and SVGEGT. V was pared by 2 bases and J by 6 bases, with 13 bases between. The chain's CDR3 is CASSYAPDDPGELFF. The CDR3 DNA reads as TGTGCCAGCAGTTACGCCCCGGACGACCCCGGGGAGCTGTTTTTT.

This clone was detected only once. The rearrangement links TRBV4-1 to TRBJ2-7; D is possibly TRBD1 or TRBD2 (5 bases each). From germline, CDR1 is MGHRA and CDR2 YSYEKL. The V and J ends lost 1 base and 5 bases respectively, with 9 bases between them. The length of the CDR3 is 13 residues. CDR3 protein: CASSQARDDEQYF. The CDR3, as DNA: TGCGCCAGCAGCCAAGCAAGGGACGACGAGCAGTACTTC.

CDR3: CAIKSSGSYNEQFF. The CDR3 DNA follows: TGTGCCATTAAATCTAGCGGATCCTACAATGAGCAGTTCTTC. The V gene is TRBV2, the J gene TRBJ2-1; TRBD2 aligns across 7 bases. The CDR3 length is 14 residues. Germline CDR1 is SNHLY and CDR2 is FYNNEI. The V and J ends lost 10 bases and 1 base, in that order; junction bases with no gene match: 7.

The CDR3 loop reads CASSSTQFEERQYF. CDR3 DNA sequence: TGTGCCAGCAGTTCGACTCAGTTTGAAGAGAGACAGTACTTC. This chain links TRBV2 with TRBJ2-5; D call uncertain. V was trimmed by 5 bases and J by 11 bases, leaving 21 bases between them. The CDR3 length is 14 residues. Germline CDR1 and CDR2: SNHLY and FYNNEI. Using reference TRBV2 and TRBJ2-5 for the parts outside the CDR3, the full variable domain is EPEVTQTPSHQVTQMGQEVILRCVPISNHLYFYWYRQILGQKVEFLVSFYNNEISEKSEIFDDQFSVERPDGSNFTLKIRSTKLEDSAMYFCASSSTQFEERQYFGPGTRLLVL.

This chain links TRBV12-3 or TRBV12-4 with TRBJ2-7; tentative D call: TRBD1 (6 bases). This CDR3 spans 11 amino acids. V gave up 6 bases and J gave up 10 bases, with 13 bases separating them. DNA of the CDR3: TGTGCCAGCAGCTCCAGGGGCCCCCAGTACTTC. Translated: CASSSRGPQYF.

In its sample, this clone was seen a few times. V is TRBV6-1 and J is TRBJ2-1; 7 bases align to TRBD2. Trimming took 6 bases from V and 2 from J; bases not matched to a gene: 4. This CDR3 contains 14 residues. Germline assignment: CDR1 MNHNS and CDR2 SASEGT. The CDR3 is CASRPGGAYNEQFF. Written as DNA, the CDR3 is TGTGCCAGCAGGCCGGGGGGTGCCTACAATGAGCAGTTCTTC.

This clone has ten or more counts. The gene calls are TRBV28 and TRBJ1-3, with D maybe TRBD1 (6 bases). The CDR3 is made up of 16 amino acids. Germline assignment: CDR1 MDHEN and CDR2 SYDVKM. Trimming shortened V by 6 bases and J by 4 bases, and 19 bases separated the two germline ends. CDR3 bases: TGTGCCAGCAGCGAGGAGGGGGGCGTTTTAGGAAACACCATATATTTT. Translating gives CASSEEGGVLGNTIYF.

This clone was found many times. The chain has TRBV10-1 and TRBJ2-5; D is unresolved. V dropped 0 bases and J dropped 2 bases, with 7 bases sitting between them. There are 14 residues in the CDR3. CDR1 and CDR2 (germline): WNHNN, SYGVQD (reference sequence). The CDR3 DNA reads TGCGCCAGCAGTGAGTCGCTCGGGCAAGAGACCCAGTACTTC. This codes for CASSESLGQETQYF.

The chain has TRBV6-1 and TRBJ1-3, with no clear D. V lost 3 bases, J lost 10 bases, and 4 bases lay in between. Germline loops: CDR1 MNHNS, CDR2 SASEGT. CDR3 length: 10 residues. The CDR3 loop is CASSEGTIYF. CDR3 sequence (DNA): TGTGCCAGCAGTGAGGGGACCATATATTTT.

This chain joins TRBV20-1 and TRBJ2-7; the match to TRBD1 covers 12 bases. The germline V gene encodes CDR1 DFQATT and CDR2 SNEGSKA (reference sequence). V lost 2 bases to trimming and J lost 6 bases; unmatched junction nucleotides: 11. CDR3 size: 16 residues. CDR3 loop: CSARTPFGTGGGEQYF. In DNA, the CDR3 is TGCAGTGCTAGAACGCCATTCGGGACAGGGGGCGGCGAGCAGTACTTC.